The T cell receptor beta chain under discussion was sequenced for a study of beta chain features in type 1 diabetes. Study-level information: Age, gender, cell numbers and subset yield matched between patients and controls.

CDR1 and CDR2 from the germline V gene are SGHTA and FQGNSA. V was trimmed by 4 bases and J by 1 base, leaving 12 bases between them. This CDR3 comprises 15 residues. Investigators reverse transcribed all isolated RNA, so they sequenced expressed TCRB transcripts. Clones were sequenced by immunoSEQ multiplex PCR, and TCRdb holds only the in-frame ones, with some missing. The top ten hold around 2.5% of the sample, which has around 56,000 clones, approximately 52% seen once. Points from the study as a whole: Over-representation of high TCR-expressing cells was a possible consequence of cDNA sequencing. Among patients with Type 1 diabetes, TCRB CDR3s were moderately but significantly shorter in every one of the four CD4+ subsets.

The sample holds a few counts of this clone. No antigen is known for it. CD45RO/CCR7/CD25/CD127/CD95/CD27 staining was used to isolate CD4+ naive, central memory, regulatory and stem cell-like memory cells by sorting. All sorted populations exceeded 95% purity. The chain recombines TRBV7-2 with TRBJ2-3, with D perhaps TRBD2 (7 bases). This receptor was taken from a woman between 40 and 50 years old with type 1 diabetes. The sample comprised Tregs from blood. CDR3 in amino acids: CASSSGGRGTDTQYF. CDR3 sequence (DNA): TGTGCCAGCAGCTCGGGGGGCCGCGGCACAGATACGCAGTATTTT.